This T cell receptor (beta chain) was recorded in a study of shared clonotypes between healthy human individuals. A deep-level run was used for the assay. Sequencing used immunoSEQ multiplex PCR; TCRdb keeps in-frame clones, though not all of them. The data contain roughly 660,000 clones, about 90% of them seen just once; the ten biggest clones take up 34%. Germline CDR1 KGHSH, CDR2 LQKENI. The CDR3 has 15 residues. V dropped 2 bases and J dropped 8 bases, with 18 bases sitting between them. Healthy HIV-negative adults with no recent acute infections or vaccinations were recruited as donors. This sequence was found in a man younger than 35 in good health. Some clones in this sample may be carry-over from other donors' samples. What was sequenced was memory CD8+ T cells from PBMCs. Subset indicated: CD45RO+ cells pooled with CCR7-negative TemRA cells. The chain carries TRBV18 and TRBJ1-2; D unclear. The DNA of the CDR3 is TGTGCCAGCTCACCAACCGAGAGGGTTCCGTGGGGCTACACCTTC. Its translation: CASSPTERVPWGYTF.